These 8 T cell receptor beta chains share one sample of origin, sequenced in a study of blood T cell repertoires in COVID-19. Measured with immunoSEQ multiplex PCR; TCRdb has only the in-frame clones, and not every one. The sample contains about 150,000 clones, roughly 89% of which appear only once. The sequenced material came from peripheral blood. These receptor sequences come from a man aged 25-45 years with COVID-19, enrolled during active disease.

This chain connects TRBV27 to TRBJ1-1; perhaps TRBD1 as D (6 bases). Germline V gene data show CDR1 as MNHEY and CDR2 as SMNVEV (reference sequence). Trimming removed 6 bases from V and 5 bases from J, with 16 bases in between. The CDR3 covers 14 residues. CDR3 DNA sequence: TGTGCCAGCAGAGCCATACAGGGCTGGACTGAAGCTTTCTTT. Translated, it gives CASRAIQGWTEAFF.

The CDR3 region is CASSVPHRDTEAFF. The CDR3 DNA reads TGTGCCAGCAGCGTGCCCCACAGGGATACTGAAGCTTTCTTT. V gene TRBV7-2 combines with J gene TRBJ1-1, with D possibly TRBD1 on 6 matching bases. Germline-derived CDR1 and CDR2 are SGHTA and FQGNSA. The V end was cut by 5 bases, the J end by 5 bases, with 15 bases between. The CDR3 runs to 14 residues.

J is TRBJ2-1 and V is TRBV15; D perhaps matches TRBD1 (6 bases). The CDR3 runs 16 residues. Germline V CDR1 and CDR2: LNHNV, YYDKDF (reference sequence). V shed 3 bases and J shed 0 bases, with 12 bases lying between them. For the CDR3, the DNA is TGTGCCACCAGCAGGGCGCCGGACAGCTCCTACAATGAGCAGTTCTTC. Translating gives CATSRAPDSSYNEQFF.

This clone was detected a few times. CDR3 DNA sequence: TGTGCCAGCAAAGTAGGACAGCTGTTCTATGGCTACACCTTC. Its protein product is CASKVGQLFYGYTF. The chain carries TRBV2 and TRBJ1-2, with a weak D call TRBD1 (6 bases). The V and J ends lost 7 bases and 4 bases respectively, with 16 bases between them. There are 14 residues in the CDR3. Germline CDR1 is SNHLY and CDR2 is FYNNEI.

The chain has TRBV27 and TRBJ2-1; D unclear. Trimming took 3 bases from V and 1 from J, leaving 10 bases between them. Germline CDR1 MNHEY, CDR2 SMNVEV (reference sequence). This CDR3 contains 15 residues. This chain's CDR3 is CASSLTTVSYNEQFF. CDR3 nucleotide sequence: TGTGCCAGCAGTTTGACAACAGTGTCCTACAATGAGCAGTTCTTC.

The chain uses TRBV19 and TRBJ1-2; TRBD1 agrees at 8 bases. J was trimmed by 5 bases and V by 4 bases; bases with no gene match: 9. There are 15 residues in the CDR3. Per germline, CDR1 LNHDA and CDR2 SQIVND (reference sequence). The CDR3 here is CASSTRGTGLYGYTF. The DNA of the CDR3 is TGTGCCAGTAGTACCCGTGGGACAGGCTTATATGGCTACACCTTC. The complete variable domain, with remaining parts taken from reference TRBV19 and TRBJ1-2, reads DGGITQSPKYLFRKEGQNVTLSCEQNLNHDAMYWYRQDPGQGLRLIYYSQIVNDFQKGDIAEGYSVSREKKESFPLTVTSAQKNPTAFYLCASSTRGTGLYGYTFGSGTRLTVV.

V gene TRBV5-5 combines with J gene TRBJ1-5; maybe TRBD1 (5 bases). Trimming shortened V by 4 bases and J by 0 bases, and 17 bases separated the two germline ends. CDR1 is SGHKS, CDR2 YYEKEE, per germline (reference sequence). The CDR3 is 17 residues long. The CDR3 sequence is CASSPSIGGFSNQPQHF. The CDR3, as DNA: TGTGCCAGCAGCCCGTCCATCGGGGGGTTTAGCAATCAGCCCCAGCATTTT.

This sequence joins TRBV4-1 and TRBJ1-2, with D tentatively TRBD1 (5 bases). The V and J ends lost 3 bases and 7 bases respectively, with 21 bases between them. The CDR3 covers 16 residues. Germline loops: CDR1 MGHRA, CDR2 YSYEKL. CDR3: CASSHLGRVPRGGYTF. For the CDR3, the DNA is TGCGCCAGCAGCCACCTCGGAAGGGTGCCTAGGGGTGGCTACACCTTC.